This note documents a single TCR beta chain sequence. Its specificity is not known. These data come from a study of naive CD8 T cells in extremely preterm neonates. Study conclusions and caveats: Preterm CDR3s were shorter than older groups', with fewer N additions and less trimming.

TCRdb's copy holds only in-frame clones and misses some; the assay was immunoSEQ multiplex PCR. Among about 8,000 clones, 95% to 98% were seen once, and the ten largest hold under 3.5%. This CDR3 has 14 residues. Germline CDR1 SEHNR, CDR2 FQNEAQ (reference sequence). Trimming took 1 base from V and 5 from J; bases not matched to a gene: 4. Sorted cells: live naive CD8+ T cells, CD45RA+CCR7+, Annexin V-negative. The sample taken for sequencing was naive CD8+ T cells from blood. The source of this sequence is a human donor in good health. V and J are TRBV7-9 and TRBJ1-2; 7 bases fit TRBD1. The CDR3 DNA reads TGTGCCAGCAGCTTAGAGGGGACAGCATATGGCTACACCTTC. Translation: CASSLEGTAYGYTF.